This T cell receptor beta chain was profiled in a study of neurological immune-mediated disorders. Study conclusions and caveats: As far as clinical or MRI features were concerned, none was associated with the multiple sclerosis repertoire cluster.

Source material was 2 million unsorted PBMCs, stored at -80 °C in RNAlater. CDR3 size: 11 residues. V was cut by 4 bases and J by 11 bases, with 14 bases left in between. Per germline, CDR1 DFQATT and CDR2 SNEGSKA (reference sequence). A word on this clonotype: Its antigen is unidentified.

TCRdb redid the calling of the 5' RACE reads with MiXCR, one entry per CDR3 protein. The sample shows about 62,000 distinct CDR3 sequences, about 3.5% of them seen only once. The material sequenced was PBMCs. The clonotype originates from a woman in her fifties or sixties with multiple sclerosis. The chain has TRBV20-1 and TRBJ1-1; no reliable D call. In DNA, the CDR3 is TGCAGTGCTACGGGCCTCAGGAGGGCTTTCTTT. Translating gives CSATGLRRAFF.